Below, 15 T cell receptor beta chains from the same sample are listed, as sequenced in a study of cytomegalovirus exposure and HLA in healthy donors. The table came from immunoSEQ multiplex PCR; TCRdb's copy has only in-frame clones and leaves some out. The sample lists a few hundred thousand clones, about 90% occurring once. Sequencing was performed on PBMCs. The receptors were sampled from a man aged 18 to 30 in good health and CMV-seropositive.

This chain links TRBV5-1 with TRBJ2-5, with 7 bases that match TRBD1. Per the germline V gene, CDR1 is SGHRS and CDR2 is YFSETQ. CDR3 size: 17 residues. The J segment lost 4 bases and the V segment lost 4 bases, leaving 16 bases of the junction unmatched. The CDR3 region is CASSNPTGTAVRETQYF. The CDR3 DNA sequence: TGCGCCAGCAGCAACCCGACCGGGACAGCGGTCCGAGAGACCCAGTACTTC.

In DNA, the CDR3 is TGCGCCAGCAGCTTGGACAGGGGGCGCATTCAGTACTTC. Protein product: CASSLDRGRIQYF. The chain links TRBV5-1 to TRBJ2-4; 9 nucleotides match TRBD1. The V and J ends lost 0 bases and 9 bases, in that order; junction bases with no gene match: 1. CDR3 size: 13 residues. Per the germline V gene, CDR1 is SGHRS and CDR2 is YFSETQ. The full variable domain, its missing parts supplied by reference TRBV5-1 and TRBJ2-4, is KAGVTQTPRYLIKTRGQQVTLSCSPISGHRSVSWYQQTPGQGLQFLFEYFSETQRNKGNFPGRFSGRQFSNSRSEMNVSTLELGDSALYLCASSLDRGRIQYFGAGTRLSVL.

This clone has more than one count but fewer than ten. This chain joins TRBV5-1 and TRBJ2-3, with D perhaps assigned TRBD1 or TRBD2 (5 bases each). Trimming stripped 6 bases from V and 0 bases from J, with 14 bases between. This CDR3 contains 15 residues. The germline V gene encodes CDR1 SGHRS and CDR2 YFSETQ. The CDR3 DNA reads as TGCGCCAGCACCAATGGGGGTTCTAGCACAGATACGCAGTATTTT. It encodes CASTNGGSSTDTQYF.

The genes are TRBV11-3 and TRBJ2-2; 9 positions agree with TRBD2. The CDR3 consists of 17 residues. Per germline, CDR1 SGHNT and CDR2 YENEEA. With 4 bases clipped from V and 1 base from J, the junction kept 7 bases outside the gene matches. CDR3 in amino acids: CASSSAGGPKNTGELFF. CDR3 nucleotide sequence: TGTGCCAGCAGCTCGGCGGGAGGGCCCAAGAACACCGGGGAGCTGTTTTTT.

This clone has a handful of counts. This chain uses TRBV7-9 with TRBJ2-1, with TRBD2 matching over 10 bases. The CDR3 is 15 residues long. V shed 5 bases and J 4 bases; nucleotides not matched to a gene: 5. Per the germline V gene, CDR1 is SEHNR and CDR2 is FQNEAQ (reference sequence). The CDR3 region is CASSAPGLAYNEQFF. The CDR3 DNA reads as TGTGCCAGCAGCGCTCCGGGACTAGCGTACAATGAGCAGTTCTTC.

With regard to this clone: One junction end disagrees with the germline gene, perhaps due to a read error. The rearrangement uses TRBV5-1 and TRBJ1-4, with 8 bases matching TRBD1. The CDR3 is 14 amino acids. CDR1 and CDR2 from the germline V gene are SGHRS and YFSETQ. The CDR3 coding sequence is TGCGCCAGCCGCTTATCAGGGGGCGGTGAAAAACTGTTTTTT. Translation gives CASRLSGGGEKLFF.

This rearrangement joins TRBV2 to TRBJ2-1; D is perhaps TRBD1 or TRBD2 (5 bases each). Per the germline V gene, CDR1 is SNHLY and CDR2 is FYNNEI. The V end was cut by 8 bases, the J end by 7 bases, with 15 bases between. The length of the CDR3 is 13 residues. Here the CDR3 reads CASGRGPLNEQFF. CDR3 nucleotides: TGTGCCAGCGGTAGGGGACCCTTGAATGAGCAGTTCTTC.

DNA for the CDR3: TGTGCCAGCAGCCGCCCGGTTACCGGGGAGCTGTTTTTT. It is translated as CASSRPVTGELFF. The chain couples TRBV7-9 to TRBJ2-2; D is uncertain. CDR1 is SEHNR, CDR2 FQNEAQ, per germline (reference sequence). The V gene lost 5 bases and the J gene lost 5 bases, with 9 bases spanning the gap. CDR3 length equals 13 residues.

DNA for the CDR3: TGTGCCAGCAGCCTAGGGGTGGCCCCGGGGGAGCTGTTTTTT. Residues: CASSLGVAPGELFF. This chain links TRBV7-8 with TRBJ1-3, with a tentative D call TRBD1 (5 bases). The J call is uncertain, as TRBJ2-2 better fits the DNA end. The germline gives CDR1 SGHVS, CDR2 FQNEAQ. This CDR3 is 14 amino acids long.

The chain employs TRBV5-1 and TRBJ2-7, with 10 bases matching TRBD2. CDR3 length equals 16 residues. J gave up 2 bases and V 5 bases, and 10 bases lay outside the gene matches. The germline CDR1 and CDR2 sequences are SGHRS and YFSETQ. The CDR3 DNA is TGCGCCAGCAGGGCTGGACTAGCGGAGTCCACCTACGAGCAGTACTTC. It codes for CASRAGLAESTYEQYF.

The genes are TRBV15 and TRBJ1-3; D remains ambiguous. From germline, CDR1 is LNHNV and CDR2 YYDKDF (reference sequence). This CDR3 is 12 amino acids long. V shed 11 bases and J shed 2 bases, with 10 bases lying between them. The CDR3 protein is CAVAGPGNTIYF. The CDR3 nucleotides are TGTGCCGTTGCGGGTCCTGGAAACACCATATATTTT.

This clone has more than one count but fewer than ten. V gene TRBV11-3 combines with J gene TRBJ2-1; D gene unclear. Looked up from germline, CDR1 is SGHNT and CDR2 is YENEEA. V lost 4 bases and J 2 bases, leaving 9 bases between the germline ends. CDR3 length: 14 amino acids. CDR3 residues: CASSSDGAYNEQFF. CDR3 nucleotide sequence: TGTGCCAGCAGCTCAGACGGAGCCTACAATGAGCAGTTCTTC.

The rearrangement links TRBV25-1 to TRBJ1-5; TRBD1 is a possible D gene (5 bases). CDR1 is MGHDK, CDR2 SYGVNS, per germline. The CDR3 has 15 amino acids. V was cut by 2 bases and J by 0 bases, with 8 bases left in between. Written as DNA, the CDR3 is TGTGCCAGCAGTGAAGGGGCCAGTAGCAATCAGCCCCAGCATTTT. Residues: CASSEGASSNQPQHF.

This rearrangement joins TRBV5-6 to TRBJ2-7, with 9 positions matching TRBD2. The CDR3 extends over 12 amino acids. Germline CDR1 reads SGHDT; CDR2 reads YYEEEE. V lost 4 bases, J lost 4 bases, and 0 bases stayed unmatched. CDR3 nucleotides: TGTGCCAGCAGCGGACTAGCGTACGAGCAGTACTTC. Protein product: CASSGLAYEQYF.

The V and J genes are TRBV2 and TRBJ1-3; a possible D gene is TRBD1 (6 bases). This CDR3 contains 15 residues. Looked up from germline, CDR1 is SNHLY and CDR2 is FYNNEI. V lost 6 bases to trimming and J lost 7 bases, with 19 bases between them. The CDR3 bases are TGTGCCAGCAGCGCCCAGCTAGGGGGGTCGAACACCATATATTTT. This translates into CASSAQLGGSNTIYF.